Below, 28 T cell receptor beta chains from the same sample are listed, as sequenced in a study of T cells in narcolepsy. Here immunoSEQ multiplex PCR was the method, and the copy in TCRdb shows in-frame clones only, minus some. The repertoire holds fewer than 35,000 clones, with about 76% as singletons. Material for sequencing was CD45RA- memory CD4+ T cells from PBMCs. All receptors come from a human donor with narcolepsy.

The V gene is TRBV19, the J gene TRBJ1-1; D unresolved. V lost 6 bases to trimming and J lost 4 bases, with 15 bases between them. The CDR3 has 14 residues. Germline CDR1 reads LNHDA; CDR2 reads SQIVND (reference sequence). CDR3 coding DNA: TGTGCCAGTAGCCCGCGGGGTGGGAGCACTGAAGCTTTCTTT. Encoded protein: CASSPRGGSTEAFF.

The genes are TRBV7-8 and TRBJ2-3; D uncertain. Looked up from germline, CDR1 is SGHVS and CDR2 is FQNEAQ. The V and J ends lost 3 bases and 6 bases respectively, with 10 bases between them. This CDR3 has 13 amino acids. CDR3 in amino acids: CASSFAMGDTQYF. The CDR3 DNA follows: TGTGCCAGCAGCTTTGCTATGGGGGATACGCAGTATTTT. The whole variable domain, filled in from reference TRBV7-8 and TRBJ2-3, reads GAGVSQSPRYKVAKRGQDVALRCDPISGHVSLFWYQQALGQGPEFLTYFQNEAQLDKSGLPSDRFFAERPEGSVSTLKIQRTQQEDSAVYLCASSFAMGDTQYFGPGTRLTVL.

This clone was picked up one time. The chain uses TRBV5-1 and TRBJ2-5, with 7 positions matching TRBD1. J gave up 4 bases and V 4 bases, and 7 bases lay outside the gene matches. Germline CDR1 is SGHRS and CDR2 is YFSETQ. The CDR3 extends over 14 amino acids. Written as DNA, the CDR3 is TGCGCCAGCAGCCTGACAGGGTTGAGAGAGACCCAGTACTTC. Amino acids: CASSLTGLRETQYF.

This chain connects TRBV5-1 to TRBJ2-7, with D unclear. The CDR3 consists of 12 residues. The germline CDR1 and CDR2 sequences are SGHRS and YFSETQ. V dropped 1 base and J dropped 2 bases, with 4 bases sitting between them. CDR3 amino acids: CASSLIAYEQYF. The CDR3 coding sequence is TGCGCCAGCAGCTTGATTGCCTACGAGCAGTACTTC. Drawing the rest from reference TRBV5-1 and TRBJ2-7, the complete variable domain is KAGVTQTPRYLIKTRGQQVTLSCSPISGHRSVSWYQQTPGQGLQFLFEYFSETQRNKGNFPGRFSGRQFSNSRSEMNVSTLELGDSALYLCASSLIAYEQYFGPGTRLTVT.

The chain has TRBV2 and TRBJ2-2; 7 positions match TRBD2. Germline V lookup: CDR1 SNHLY, CDR2 FYNNEI. The CDR3 has 15 amino acids. Trimming cost V 7 bases and J 2 bases; bases outside gene matches: 7. The CDR3 here is CASKLGRTNTGELFF. CDR3 DNA sequence: TGTGCCAGCAAACTCGGGAGGACCAACACCGGGGAGCTGTTTTTT. Full variable domain (missing parts from reference TRBV2 and TRBJ2-2): EPEVTQTPSHQVTQMGQEVILRCVPISNHLYFYWYRQILGQKVEFLVSFYNNEISEKSEIFDDQFSVERPDGSNFTLKIRSTKLEDSAMYFCASKLGRTNTGELFFGEGSRLTVL.

The rearrangement uses TRBV9 and TRBJ1-1; 9 bases align to TRBD1. The CDR3 contains 14 residues. The germline CDR1 and CDR2 sequences are SGDLS and YYNGEE. V shed 4 bases, J shed 10 bases, and the junction held 11 bases outside the gene matches. Here the CDR3 DNA reads TGTGCCAGCAGCTCTTTGGGACAGGGTAACTCAGCTTTCTTT. The encoded protein is CASSSLGQGNSAFF.

V gene TRBV6-5 combines with J gene TRBJ1-5; 8 positions agree with TRBD1. Losses at the gene ends were 5 bases for V and 5 bases for J; bases not matched to a gene: 8. Germline V lookup: CDR1 MNHEY, CDR2 SVGAGI. The CDR3 runs 15 residues. CDR3 sequence reads: CASSVGQGSYQPQHF. Here the CDR3 DNA reads TGTGCCAGCAGTGTTGGACAGGGCTCATATCAGCCCCAGCATTTT.

V gene TRBV5-4 combines with J gene TRBJ2-1, with TRBD2 matching 9 bases. This CDR3 is built from 15 residues. Germline V gives CDR1 SGHNT, CDR2 YYREEE (reference sequence). The ends lost 2 bases at V and 3 bases at J; junction bases unmatched: 3. CDR3 residues: CASSLGSGSYNEQFF. In nucleotides, the CDR3 is TGTGCCAGCAGCTTAGGTAGCGGGAGCTACAATGAGCAGTTCTTC.

This sequence joins TRBV19 and TRBJ1-3, with D perhaps matching TRBD1 (5 bases). Germline-derived CDR1 and CDR2 are LNHDA and SQIVND (reference sequence). V gave up 8 bases and J gave up 0 bases, with 11 bases separating them. The length of the CDR3 is 14 residues. CDR3 sequence reads: CASHRQSSGNTIYF. CDR3 nucleotides: TGTGCCAGTCACCGACAGAGCTCTGGAAACACCATATATTTT.

This chain uses TRBV6-5 with TRBJ1-4; 8 positions agree with TRBD1. This CDR3 is built from 15 residues. The junction had 11 bases not matched to a gene; V was cut back by 10 bases and J by 4 bases. Germline V CDR1 and CDR2: MNHEY, SVGAGI. The CDR3 protein is CATTGQGLDNEKLFF. In DNA form, the CDR3 reads TGTGCCACCACCGGACAGGGCCTGGATAATGAAAAACTGTTTTTT.

J is TRBJ2-3 and V is TRBV5-1, with 9 nucleotides matching TRBD2. Germline V gene lookup returns CDR1 SGHRS and CDR2 YFSETQ. After removal of 3 bases from V and 0 bases from J, the junction contained 5 bases not matched to a gene. The CDR3 has 16 amino acids. The CDR3 region is CASSYSGSSSTDTQYF. The CDR3 DNA reads as TGCGCCAGCAGCTATAGCGGGAGTAGTAGCACAGATACGCAGTATTTT.

V gene TRBV9 combines with J gene TRBJ2-1; TRBD2 is a possible D gene (6 bases). The length of the CDR3 is 14 residues. Germline V lookup: CDR1 SGDLS, CDR2 YYNGEE. Trimming took 1 base from V and 9 from J, leaving 14 bases between them. The CDR3 loop is CASSVTSLVSEQFF. In nucleotides, the CDR3 is TGTGCCAGCAGCGTAACTAGCCTAGTCAGTGAGCAGTTCTTC.

This rearrangement joins TRBV6-6 to TRBJ2-5; the D gene could be TRBD1 or TRBD2 (6 bases each). The J call may be mistaken, given a closer DNA end match to TRBJ2-7. This CDR3 comprises 14 residues. Germline V gene data show CDR1 as MNHNY and CDR2 as SVGAGI (reference sequence). CDR3 coding DNA: TGTGCCAGCAGCCCCTTCGGGGGCCCCTACGAGCAGTACTTC. Protein product: CASSPFGGPYEQYF.

For the CDR3, the DNA is TGTGCCAGTAAAAATCACAGGAGCCTAAGGAATAAAGATGGCTACACCTTC. As protein: CASKNHRSLRNKDGYTF. The gene calls are TRBV19 and TRBJ1-2, with D possibly being TRBD1 (5 bases). Germline assignment: CDR1 LNHDA and CDR2 SQIVND (reference sequence). The CDR3 length is 17 residues. V lost 7 bases to trimming and J lost 6 bases, with 27 bases between them.

The CDR3 DNA is TGTGCCAGCAGGGACGGACAGATGTACGAGCAGTACTTC. It encodes CASRDGQMYEQYF. The rearrangement uses TRBV2 and TRBJ2-7, with a tentative D call TRBD1 (6 bases). There are 13 residues in the CDR3. Germline V lookup: CDR1 SNHLY, CDR2 FYNNEI. V lost 6 bases, J lost 4 bases, and 13 bases lay in between.

V usage is TRBV28 and J usage is TRBJ1-2; unclear D gene. V dropped 5 bases and J dropped 8 bases, with 15 bases sitting between them. Germline V gives CDR1 MDHEN, CDR2 SYDVKM. The CDR3 sequence is 13 residues long. The DNA for the CDR3 is TGTGCCAGCAGTCCCCCCTCTGGGTTCGGCTACACCTTC. Translating it yields CASSPPSGFGYTF.

The rearrangement links TRBV27 to TRBJ2-5, with 12 bases fitting TRBD1. After removal of 3 bases from V and 6 bases from J, the junction contained 8 bases not matched to a gene. Germline V CDR1 and CDR2: MNHEY, SMNVEV (reference sequence). The CDR3 spans 16 residues. The CDR3 sequence is CASSFQGQGARQTQYF. The CDR3, as DNA: TGTGCCAGCAGTTTTCAGGGACAGGGGGCGAGGCAGACCCAGTACTTC.

The chain couples TRBV19 to TRBJ2-7; 10 positions agree with TRBD1. With 5 bases clipped from V and 3 bases from J, the junction kept 7 bases outside the gene matches. This CDR3 spans 15 amino acids. In germline, CDR1 is LNHDA, CDR2 SQIVND (reference sequence). The CDR3 here is CASSASGTGVYEQYF. The CDR3 DNA reads TGTGCCAGTAGTGCTTCCGGGACAGGGGTCTACGAGCAGTACTTC.

The V and J genes are TRBV4-1 and TRBJ1-3; perhaps TRBD1 as D (6 bases). The germline gives CDR1 MGHRA, CDR2 YSYEKL. The CDR3 totals 18 residues. The ends were cut back, 1 base at V and 3 bases at J, with 19 bases in the middle. The CDR3 nucleotides read TGCGCCAGCAGCCAAGGGGGTCGGGGCAGGGGTAATGGAAACACCATATATTTT. Its translation: CASSQGGRGRGNGNTIYF.

This rearrangement joins TRBV19 to TRBJ1-4, with D maybe TRBD1 (5 bases). Germline V gene data show CDR1 as LNHDA and CDR2 as SQIVND (reference sequence). This CDR3 has 15 amino acids. The V gene lost 6 bases and the J gene lost 3 bases, with 14 bases spanning the gap. CDR3 region: CASSPQAGANEKLFF. The DNA of the CDR3 is TGTGCCAGTAGCCCGCAGGCGGGGGCTAATGAAAAACTGTTTTTT.

This rearrangement joins TRBV5-1 to TRBJ1-2; no clear D gene. Germline V gene data show CDR1 as SGHRS and CDR2 as YFSETQ. Trimming stripped 0 bases from V and 10 bases from J, with 13 bases between. The CDR3 runs to 13 residues. CDR3 sequence (DNA): TGCGCCAGCAGCTTGGAAAGTACTGAGGTCTACACCTTC. Translation gives CASSLESTEVYTF.

The V gene is TRBV27, the J gene TRBJ2-2; D is undetermined. This CDR3 is 14 amino acids long. CDR1 and CDR2 (germline): MNHEY, SMNVEV (reference sequence). Between the trimmed V and J ends, which lost 2 bases and 5 bases, there was a span of 9 bases. CDR3 in amino acids: CASSLKGRTGELFF. The CDR3 bases are TGTGCCAGCAGTTTAAAGGGTCGAACCGGGGAGCTGTTTTTT.

The J gene is TRBJ1-6, the V gene TRBV30; D gene ambiguous. Trimming took 6 bases from V and 11 from J, leaving 14 bases between them. CDR1 and CDR2 from the germline V gene are GTSNPN and SVGIG (reference sequence). This CDR3 spans 12 amino acids. This CDR3 is CACSGVKAPLHF. CDR3 bases: TGTGCCTGTAGCGGGGTTAAAGCACCCCTCCACTTT.

The V gene is TRBV7-2, the J gene TRBJ2-5; the match to TRBD2 covers 7 bases. Germline CDR1 and CDR2: SGHTA and FQGNSA. The V and J ends lost 0 bases and 4 bases, in that order; junction bases with no gene match: 5. CDR3 size: 15 residues. The CDR3, as DNA: TGTGCCAGCAGCTTAGCCGGCGGGAGAAGAGAGACCCAGTACTTC. Residues: CASSLAGGRRETQYF.

This chain joins TRBV28 and TRBJ2-1; TRBD1 matches at 9 bases. Germline assignment: CDR1 MDHEN and CDR2 SYDVKM. The CDR3 runs to 15 residues. V trimming: 6 bases; J trimming: 8 bases; junction bases outside the gene matches: 11. The CDR3 coding sequence is TGTGCCAGCAGAACAGGACAGGGGTCGTGGGATGAGCAGTTCTTC. Protein sequence: CASRTGQGSWDEQFF.

The chain employs TRBV7-2 and TRBJ2-7; tentative D call: TRBD2 (5 bases). The CDR3 is 13 residues long. Germline CDR1 is SGHTA and CDR2 is FQGNSA. Trimming cost V 4 bases and J 0 bases, with 7 bases left between them. The CDR3 spells CASSYTSSYEQYF. The CDR3 nucleotides read TGTGCCAGCAGCTATACTAGCTCCTACGAGCAGTACTTC.

The V gene is TRBV10-3, the J gene TRBJ1-5; D is unresolved. The CDR3 loop spans 13 amino acids. The V gene lost 10 bases and the J gene lost 0 bases, with 10 bases spanning the gap. Germline V lookup: CDR1 ENHRY, CDR2 SYGVKD. CDR3 loop: CATRDNSNQPQHF. The CDR3 DNA reads as TGTGCCACGAGAGACAATAGCAATCAGCCCCAGCATTTT.

The chain uses TRBV5-6 and TRBJ1-3, with D possibly being TRBD1 (5 bases). Per the germline V gene, CDR1 is SGHDT and CDR2 is YYEEEE. The CDR3 covers 15 residues. The V end was cut by 0 bases, the J end by 1 base, with 8 bases between. The CDR3 DNA sequence: TGTGCCAGCAGCTTGGGGGCAGGGTCTGGAAACACCATATATTTT. Residues: CASSLGAGSGNTIYF. Filled out from reference TRBV5-6 and TRBJ1-3, the complete variable domain reads DAGVTQSPTHLIKTRGQQVTLRCSPKSGHDTVSWYQQALGQGPQFIFQYYEEEERQRGNFPDRFSGHQFPNYSSELNVNALLLGDSALYLCASSLGAGSGNTIYFGEGSWLTVV.